This note documents a single T cell receptor (beta chain) sequence. This sample was taken from a study of cytomegalovirus exposure and HLA in healthy donors. A multiplex PCR was run with 60 Vbeta primers and 13 Jbeta primers. Original methodology: Some 10 million of the 80 million or so unique TCR beta chains counted in a later analysis were shared. TCRdb's table, derived via immunoSEQ multiplex PCR, lists solely in-frame clones and lacks some. V and J calls and clone size are copied from that table; D and trimming were computed from the DNA. Altogether about 140,000 clones are present, 76% being singletons, with the ten largest covering over 1.5%. In germline, CDR1 is SGHNT, CDR2 YENEEA. The CDR3 consists of 13 residues. The V end lost 1 base, the J end lost 1 base, and 5 bases lay between the germline ends.

Material: PBMCs. The source is a man aged 40-55 years in good health and CMV-seronegative. The chain uses TRBV11-3 and TRBJ2-7; D is unresolved. CDR3 nucleotides: TGTGCCAGCAGCTTAGGCGGTTCCTACGAGCAGTACTTC. Its protein is CASSLGGSYEQYF.